Included here is one TCR beta chain sequence, with context. How the authors handled the data: Using reference gene primer amplification, nucleated cell counts were estimated. Measured with immunoSEQ multiplex PCR; TCRdb has only the in-frame clones, and not every one. The V and J calls and clone size are taken from that table; D and trimming were inferred from the DNA. The profile shows about 73,000 clones, roughly four fifths of them singletons. The CDR3 has 16 residues. V lost 1 base, J lost 8 bases, and 15 bases lay in between. Germline loops: CDR1 MGHRA, CDR2 YSYEKL. This record comes from a study of blood T cell repertoires in COVID-19. Study context: Sites in the United States, Italy and Spain provided acute and convalescent COVID-19 samples. PBMCs, B-cell-depleted T cells, or T cells were the source of the cDNA or gDNA that made up the material.

Sample: peripheral blood. This chain connects TRBV4-1 to TRBJ1-6; tentative D call: TRBD1 (5 bases). The clonotype was recovered from a woman aged 55-69 years with acute or convalescent COVID-19. The DNA of the CDR3 is TGCGCCAGCAGCCAAGGGGGCCGAGTCCCCTATTCACCCCTCCACTTT. It codes for CASSQGGRVPYSPLHF.